Reported below is one TCR beta chain. Antigen: not known. The CDR3 goes on 3 residues after the read ends, and that part is filled in from the germline J gene. The entry originates in a study of T cell clonality in common variable immunodeficiency. General observations from the study: CVID subjects showed higher TCRbeta clonality than healthy controls.

Each donor provided roughly 4.5 to 8.5 ml of heparinized whole blood. Only in-frame clones appear in the TCRdb table, and some are missing; sequencing was by immunoSEQ multiplex PCR. Altogether more than 55,000 clones were found in the sample, and no singletons occur. Germline-derived CDR1 and CDR2 are KGHSH and LQKENI. The J segment lost 9 bases and the V segment lost 2 bases, leaving 5 bases of the junction unmatched. CDR3 length equals 16 residues. The TCR originated in a person aged 18 to 75 in good health. Sample: peripheral blood mononuclear cells. This sequence joins TRBV18 and TRBJ2-1; TRBD2 matches at 15 bases. The CDR3 sequence is CASSPKGTSGRSEQFF. The part of the CDR3 DNA that was read is TGTGCCAGCTCACCAAAAGGGACTAGCGGGAGGAGTGAG.